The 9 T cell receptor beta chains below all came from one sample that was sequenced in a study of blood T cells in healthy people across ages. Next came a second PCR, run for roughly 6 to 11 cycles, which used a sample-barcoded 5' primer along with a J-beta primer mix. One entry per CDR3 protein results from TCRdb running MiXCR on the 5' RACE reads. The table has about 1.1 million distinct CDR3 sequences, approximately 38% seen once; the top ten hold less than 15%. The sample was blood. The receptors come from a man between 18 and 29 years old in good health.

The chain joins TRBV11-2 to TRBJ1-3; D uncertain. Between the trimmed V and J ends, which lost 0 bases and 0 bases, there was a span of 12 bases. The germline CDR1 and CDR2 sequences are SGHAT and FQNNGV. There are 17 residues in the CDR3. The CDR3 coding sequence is TGTGCCAGCAGCTTAGATAGGGCGGCGCACTCTGGAAACACCATATATTTT. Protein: CASSLDRAAHSGNTIYF.

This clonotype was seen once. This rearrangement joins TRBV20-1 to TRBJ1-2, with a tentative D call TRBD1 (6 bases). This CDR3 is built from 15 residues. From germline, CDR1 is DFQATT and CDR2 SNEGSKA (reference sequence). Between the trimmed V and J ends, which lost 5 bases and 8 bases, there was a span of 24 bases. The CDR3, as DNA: TGCAGTGCTGGACCTACAGACAGGCGGCTCGAAGGCTACACCTTC. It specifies CSAGPTDRRLEGYTF.

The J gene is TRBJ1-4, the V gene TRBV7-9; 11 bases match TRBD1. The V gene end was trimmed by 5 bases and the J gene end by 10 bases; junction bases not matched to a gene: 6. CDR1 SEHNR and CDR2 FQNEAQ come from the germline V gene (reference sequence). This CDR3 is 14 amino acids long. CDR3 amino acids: CASSPGQGVPKLFF. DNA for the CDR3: TGTGCCAGCAGCCCGGGACAGGGGGTCCCAAAACTGTTTTTT.

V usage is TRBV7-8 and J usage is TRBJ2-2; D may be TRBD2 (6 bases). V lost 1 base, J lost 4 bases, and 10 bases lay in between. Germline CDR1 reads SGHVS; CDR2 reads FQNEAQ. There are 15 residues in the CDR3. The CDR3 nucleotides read TGTGCCAGCAGCTTAGGGCAGGAGGGCACCGGGGAGCTGTTTTTT. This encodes CASSLGQEGTGELFF. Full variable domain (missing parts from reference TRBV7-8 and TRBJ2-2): GAGVSQSPRYKVAKRGQDVALRCDPISGHVSLFWYQQALGQGPEFLTYFQNEAQLDKSGLPSDRFFAERPEGSVSTLKIQRTQQEDSAVYLCASSLGQEGTGELFFGEGSRLTVL.

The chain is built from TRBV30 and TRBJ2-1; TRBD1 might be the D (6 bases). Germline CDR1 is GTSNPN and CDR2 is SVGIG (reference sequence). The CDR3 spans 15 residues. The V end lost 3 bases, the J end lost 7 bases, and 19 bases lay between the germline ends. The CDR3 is CAWSDDRSLGNEQFF. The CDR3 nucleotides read TGTGCCTGGAGCGATGACAGGTCGCTGGGAAATGAGCAGTTCTTC.

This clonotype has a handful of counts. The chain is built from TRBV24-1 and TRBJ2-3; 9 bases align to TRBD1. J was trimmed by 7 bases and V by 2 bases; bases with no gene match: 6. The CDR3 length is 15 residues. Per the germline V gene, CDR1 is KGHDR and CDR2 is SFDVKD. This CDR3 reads CATSDSSGTGNTQYF. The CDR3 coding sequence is TGTGCCACCAGTGATTCTTCCGGGACAGGGAATACGCAGTATTTT.

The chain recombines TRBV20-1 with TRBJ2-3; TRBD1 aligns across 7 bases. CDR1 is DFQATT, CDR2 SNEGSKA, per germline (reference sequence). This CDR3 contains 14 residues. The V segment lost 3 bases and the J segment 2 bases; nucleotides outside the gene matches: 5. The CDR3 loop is CSASDRVNTDTQYF. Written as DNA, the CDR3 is TGCAGTGCTAGTGACAGGGTGAACACAGATACGCAGTATTTT.

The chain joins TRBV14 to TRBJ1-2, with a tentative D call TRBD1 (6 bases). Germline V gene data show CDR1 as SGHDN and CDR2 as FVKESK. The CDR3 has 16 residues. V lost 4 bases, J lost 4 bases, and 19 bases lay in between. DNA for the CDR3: TGTGCCAGCAGCCCGGAACAGGGAGCTGGGACCTATGGCTACACCTTC. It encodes CASSPEQGAGTYGYTF.

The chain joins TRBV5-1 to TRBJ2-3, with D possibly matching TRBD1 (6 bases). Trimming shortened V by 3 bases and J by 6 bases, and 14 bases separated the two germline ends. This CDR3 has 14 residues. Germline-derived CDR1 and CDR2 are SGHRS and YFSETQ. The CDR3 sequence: CASSSGRGTDTQYF. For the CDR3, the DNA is TGCGCCAGCAGCTCGGGCAGGGGTACCGATACGCAGTATTTT.